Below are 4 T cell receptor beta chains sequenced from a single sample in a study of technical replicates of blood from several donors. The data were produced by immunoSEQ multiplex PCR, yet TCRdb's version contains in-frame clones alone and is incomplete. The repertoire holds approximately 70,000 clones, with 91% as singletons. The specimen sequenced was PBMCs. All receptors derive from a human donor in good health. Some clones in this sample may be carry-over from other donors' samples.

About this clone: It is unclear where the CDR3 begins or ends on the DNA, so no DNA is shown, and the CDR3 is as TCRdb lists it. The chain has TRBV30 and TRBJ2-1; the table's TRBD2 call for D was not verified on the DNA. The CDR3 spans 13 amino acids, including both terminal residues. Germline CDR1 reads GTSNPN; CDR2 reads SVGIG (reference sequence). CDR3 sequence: CAWSEVAGGALFF.

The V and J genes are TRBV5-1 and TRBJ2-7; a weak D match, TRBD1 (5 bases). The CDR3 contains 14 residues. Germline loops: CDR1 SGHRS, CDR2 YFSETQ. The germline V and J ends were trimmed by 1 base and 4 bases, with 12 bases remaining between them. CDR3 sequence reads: CASSLRLREYEQYF. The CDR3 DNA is TGCGCCAGCAGCTTGCGACTCAGGGAATACGAGCAGTACTTC. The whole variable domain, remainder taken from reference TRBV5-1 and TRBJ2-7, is KAGVTQTPRYLIKTRGQQVTLSCSPISGHRSVSWYQQTPGQGLQFLFEYFSETQRNKGNFPGRFSGRQFSNSRSEMNVSTLELGDSALYLCASSLRLREYEQYFGPGTRLTVT.

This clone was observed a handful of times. CDR3 DNA sequence: TGTGCCAGCAGCTTGGGGCTTGGGTCTAGCGGGAGAGATGAGCAGTACTTC. Protein sequence: CASSLGLGSSGRDEQYF. This chain uses TRBV28 with TRBJ2-7; the match to TRBD2 covers 10 bases. The V and J ends lost 6 bases and 7 bases, in that order; junction bases with no gene match: 18. The CDR3 covers 17 residues. Germline V CDR1 and CDR2: MDHEN, SYDVKM.

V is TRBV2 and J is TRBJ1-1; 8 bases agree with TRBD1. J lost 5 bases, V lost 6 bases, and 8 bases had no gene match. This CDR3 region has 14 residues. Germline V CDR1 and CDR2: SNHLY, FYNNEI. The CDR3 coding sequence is TGTGCCAGCAGACCCGACAGGGGAGGTACTGAAGCTTTCTTT. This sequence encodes CASRPDRGGTEAFF.